One sample yielded the 12 T cell receptor beta chains listed below, sequenced in a study of CD8+ T cells in alopecia areata. Regarding treatment: oral pan-JAK inhibitor, 5-10 mg twice daily. Extracted RNA was reverse transcribed, and the resulting cDNA served as sequencing template. Some clones are missing from TCRdb's copy, which holds only in-frame ones; the method was immunoSEQ multiplex PCR. The table shows about 280,000 clones, with more than 45% occurring only once. This material consisted of CD4+ T cells sorted from blood, taken at week 24, from a patient treated with tofacitinib. Receptors were obtained from a human donor with alopecia areata.

This chain links TRBV5-1 with TRBJ2-1; possible D gene TRBD2, 6 bases. CDR3 length equals 14 residues. V was pared by 7 bases and J by 9 bases, with 20 bases between. The germline V gene encodes CDR1 SGHRS and CDR2 YFSETQ. CDR3 protein: CASGRRGQPGEQFF. CDR3 nucleotide sequence: TGCGCCAGCGGTAGGCGGGGCCAACCTGGTGAGCAGTTCTTC.

This clone was seen a few times. V and J are TRBV4-1 and TRBJ2-6; D assignment may be TRBD1 or TRBD2 (5 bases each). Trimming left V 0 bases short and J 5 bases short, with 11 bases between. The CDR3 totals 16 residues. Per the germline V gene, CDR1 is MGHRA and CDR2 is YSYEKL. The CDR3, as DNA: TGCGCCAGCAGCCAAGATTGGGGGAAGAGGGCCAACGTCCTGACTTTC. Translation: CASSQDWGKRANVLTF.

The V call is TRBV29-1, the J call TRBJ1-1; TRBD1 matches at 7 bases. V trimming: 6 bases; J trimming: 3 bases; junction bases outside the gene matches: 4. Germline V gene sequence: CDR1 SQVTM, CDR2 ANQGSEA. The CDR3 is 12 amino acids. The DNA for the CDR3 is TGCAGCGTCGAACAGGGGCACACTGAAGCTTTCTTT. Translating it yields CSVEQGHTEAFF.

This clone has more than one count but fewer than ten. V usage is TRBV20-1 and J usage is TRBJ1-2, with a weak D call TRBD1 (5 bases). V lost 5 bases to trimming and J lost 4 bases, with 8 bases between them. This CDR3 contains 11 residues. Per the germline V gene, CDR1 is DFQATT and CDR2 is SNEGSKA (reference sequence). CDR3 DNA sequence: TGCAGTGCTTTTGACAGCTATGGCTACACCTTC. Its translation is CSAFDSYGYTF.

J is TRBJ1-2 and V is TRBV25-1; D gene unclear. Germline CDR1 and CDR2: MGHDK and SYGVNS. V was cut by 1 base and J by 3 bases, with 9 bases left in between. CDR3 size: 14 residues. CDR3 amino acids: CASSELGGDYGYTF. DNA of the CDR3: TGTGCCAGCAGTGAATTAGGCGGTGACTATGGCTACACCTTC.

The V call is TRBV30, the J call TRBJ1-2; D is undetermined. V was pared by 0 bases and J by 13 bases, with 15 bases between. Germline CDR1 and CDR2: GTSNPN and SVGIG (reference sequence). The CDR3 contains 12 residues. CDR3 DNA sequence: TGTGCCTGGAGTGTACTAAGAACCGCCAGCACCTTC. Encoded protein: CAWSVLRTASTF.

This clone was found a few times. The chain combines TRBV2 with TRBJ1-2; 10 nucleotides match TRBD1. The CDR3 consists of 14 residues. Looked up from germline, CDR1 is SNHLY and CDR2 is FYNNEI. Trimming removed 7 bases from V and 8 bases from J; junction bases left unmatched: 10. The CDR3: CASTRAGTGEGYTF. CDR3 DNA: TGTGCCAGCACTCGCGCGGGGACAGGGGAAGGCTACACCTTC.

V and J are TRBV30 and TRBJ2-1; 9 bases match TRBD1. The CDR3 contains 15 residues. V was clipped by 0 bases and J by 4 bases; unmatched bases: 4. Germline CDR1 GTSNPN, CDR2 SVGIG (reference sequence). The CDR3 bases are TGTGCCTGGAGTGTTCGACAGGGGGGGTACAATGAGCAGTTCTTC. The encoded protein is CAWSVRQGGYNEQFF.

This chain links TRBV6-6 with TRBJ1-5; D is unclear. This CDR3 has 13 amino acids. Trimming cost V 1 base and J 7 bases, with 8 bases left between them. CDR1 and CDR2 (germline): MNHNY, SVGAGI (reference sequence). CDR3 bases: TGTGCCAGCAGTTACTGGTTGGACCAGCCCCAGCATTTT. It yields the protein CASSYWLDQPQHF.

This clone came up a few times. CDR3 sequence: CASSFTGVRTF. The CDR3 bases are TGTGCCAGCAGCTTTACAGGGGTGCGCACCTTC. J is TRBJ1-2 and V is TRBV11-2, with TRBD1 matching over 7 bases. Germline loops: CDR1 SGHAT, CDR2 FQNNGV. Losses at the gene ends were 3 bases for V and 13 bases for J; bases not matched to a gene: 5. The CDR3 covers 11 residues.

The J gene is TRBJ2-2, the V gene TRBV13, with D perhaps TRBD1 (5 bases). Germline CDR1 is PRHDT and CDR2 is FYEKMQ (reference sequence). Trimming pared 5 bases from V and 6 bases from J, leaving 10 bases between. This CDR3 spans 13 amino acids. CDR3 DNA sequence: TGTGCCAGCAGCCTCCTAGGGGCCGGGGAGCTGTTTTTT. Protein: CASSLLGAGELFF.

The chain links TRBV29-1 to TRBJ2-5, with 9 nucleotides matching TRBD1. The CDR3 is made up of 12 amino acids. Germline loops: CDR1 SQVTM, CDR2 ANQGSEA. Losses at the gene ends were 7 bases for V and 3 bases for J; bases not matched to a gene: 3. In DNA, the CDR3 is TGCAGCGCGGGGACAGGGAAAGAGACCCAGTACTTC. Protein: CSAGTGKETQYF.